This TCR beta chain was documented in a study of lymphopenia after photon versus proton radiotherapy. The J segment lost 4 bases and the V segment lost 2 bases, leaving 4 bases of the junction unmatched. Looked up from germline, CDR1 is WNHNN and CDR2 is SYGVQD (reference sequence). This CDR3 region has 15 residues. Profiling relied on immunoSEQ multiplex PCR, and the TCRdb table lists in-frame clones only, not all of them. The table lists around 50,000 clones, roughly 80% of them singletons, with around 2.2% in the top ten. The specimen comprised peripheral blood, sampled from a patient treated with proton-based radiotherapy. The V gene is TRBV10-1, the J gene TRBJ2-3, with 9 bases identical to TRBD2. The TCR originated in a man aged 55 to 69 with pancreatic cancer. CDR3 sequence (DNA): TGCGCCAGCAGTGAGGGAGTAGCGGGAGCAGATACGCAGTATTTT. Translating gives CASSEGVAGADTQYF.